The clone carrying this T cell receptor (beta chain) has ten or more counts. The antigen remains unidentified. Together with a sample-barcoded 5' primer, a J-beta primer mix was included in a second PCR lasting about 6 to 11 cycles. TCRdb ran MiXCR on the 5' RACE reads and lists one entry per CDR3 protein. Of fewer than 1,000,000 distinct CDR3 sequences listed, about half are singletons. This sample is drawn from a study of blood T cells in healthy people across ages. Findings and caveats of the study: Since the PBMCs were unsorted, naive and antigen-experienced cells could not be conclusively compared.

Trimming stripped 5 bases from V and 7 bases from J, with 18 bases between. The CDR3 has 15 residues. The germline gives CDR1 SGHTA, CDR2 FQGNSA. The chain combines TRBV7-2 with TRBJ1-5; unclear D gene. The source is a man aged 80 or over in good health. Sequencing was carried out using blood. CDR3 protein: CASSPGNNVRQPQHF. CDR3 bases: TGTGCCAGCAGCCCCGGGAACAACGTGAGGCAGCCCCAGCATTTT.